The TCR beta chain under discussion was sequenced for a study of shared clonotypes between healthy human individuals. CD4+ cell separation produced CD45RA+ naive and CD45RA-negative memory subsets. Only in-frame clones appear in the TCRdb table, and some are missing; sequencing was by immunoSEQ multiplex PCR. The sample has approximately 980,000 clones; over 75% are singletons. V shed 2 bases and J 6 bases; nucleotides not matched to a gene: 8. CDR1 is SGHTA, CDR2 FQGTGA, per germline. The CDR3 sequence is 17 residues long. In the case of this clone: The antigen is not known.

Overall study results and limits: Larger estimated richness was generally seen in naive subsets than in memory subsets. Represented diversity, genetic and exposure-history alike, was limited by few donors. Among four donors, approximately 5.4% of naive CD4 clonotypes were found in common.

This chain joins TRBV7-3 and TRBJ2-1; 12 bases fit TRBD1. The clonotype originates from a man between 18 and 35 years old in good health. Source material: memory CD4+ T cells sorted from blood. Indicated subset: CD45RA-negative fraction. Here the CDR3 DNA reads TGTGCCAGCAGCTTATCCAGGGACAGGGGGCGCGGCAATGAGCAGTTCTTC. Protein product: CASSLSRDRGRGNEQFF.